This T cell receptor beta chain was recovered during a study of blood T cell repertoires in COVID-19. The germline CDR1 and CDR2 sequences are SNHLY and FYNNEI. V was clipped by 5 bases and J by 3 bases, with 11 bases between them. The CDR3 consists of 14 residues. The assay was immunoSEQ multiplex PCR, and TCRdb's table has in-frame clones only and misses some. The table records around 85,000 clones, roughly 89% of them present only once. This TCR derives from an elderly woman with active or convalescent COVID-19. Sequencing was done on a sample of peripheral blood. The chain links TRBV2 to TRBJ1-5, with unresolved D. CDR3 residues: CASSFGRNNQPQHF. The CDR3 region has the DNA TGTGCCAGCAGTTTTGGGAGGAACAATCAGCCCCAGCATTTT.